This record looks at one TCR beta chain sequence and its context. The antigen remains undetermined. The template switching step added UMIs that contained a 6-nucleotide sample barcode. TCRdb derives one entry per CDR3 protein from the 5' RACE reads, leaving out DNA. The sample totals approximately 420,000 distinct CDR3 sequences. Germline CDR1 DFQATT, CDR2 SNEGSKA (reference sequence). The CDR3 has 13 residues. The data derive from a study of monozygotic twins with inflammatory bowel disease. Study observations and caveats: Compared with healthy co-twins, IBD patients showed reduced TCRbeta repertoire diversity by inverse Simpson. Repertoire similarity matched across concordant and discordant twins, perhaps owing to limited power. Among patients, repertoires may have gained variability from differing immunosuppressive treatments.

This rearrangement joins TRBV20-1 to TRBJ1-2; TCRdb outputs TRBD1, but without DNA this stays unchecked. Specimen: blood. The clonotype was recovered from a human donor with ulcerative colitis or Crohn's disease, or a healthy co-twin of an affected twin (not recorded which). The CDR3 region is CSASLIGGYGYTF.